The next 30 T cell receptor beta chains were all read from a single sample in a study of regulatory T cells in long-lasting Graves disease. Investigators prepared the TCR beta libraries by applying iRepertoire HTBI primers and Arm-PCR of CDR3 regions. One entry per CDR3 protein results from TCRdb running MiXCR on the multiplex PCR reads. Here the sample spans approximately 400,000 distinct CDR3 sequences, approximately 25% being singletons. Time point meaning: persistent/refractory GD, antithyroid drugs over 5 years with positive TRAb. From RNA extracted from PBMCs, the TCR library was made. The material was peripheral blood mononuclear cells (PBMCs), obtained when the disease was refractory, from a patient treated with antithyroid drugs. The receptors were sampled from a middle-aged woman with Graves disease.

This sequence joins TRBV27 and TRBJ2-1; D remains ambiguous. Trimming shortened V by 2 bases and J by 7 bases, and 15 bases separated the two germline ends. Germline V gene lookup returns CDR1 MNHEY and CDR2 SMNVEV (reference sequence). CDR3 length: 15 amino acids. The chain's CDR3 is CASSLVGHGWNEQFF. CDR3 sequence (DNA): TGTGCCAGCAGTTTAGTAGGGCATGGGTGGAATGAGCAGTTCTTC.

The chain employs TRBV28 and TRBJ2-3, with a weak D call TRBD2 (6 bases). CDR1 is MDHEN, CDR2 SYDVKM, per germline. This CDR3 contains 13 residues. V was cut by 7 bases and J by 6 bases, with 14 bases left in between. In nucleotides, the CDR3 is TGTGCCAGCACCCCTAGCGCCGGGGATACGCAGTATTTT. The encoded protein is CASTPSAGDTQYF.

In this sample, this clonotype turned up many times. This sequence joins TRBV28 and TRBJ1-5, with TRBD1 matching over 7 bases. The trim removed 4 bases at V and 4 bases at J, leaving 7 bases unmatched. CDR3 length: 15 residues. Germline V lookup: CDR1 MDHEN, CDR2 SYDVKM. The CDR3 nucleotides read TGTGCCAGCAGTTGGAACAGGGGAGGAAATCAGCCCCAGCATTTT. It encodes CASSWNRGGNQPQHF.

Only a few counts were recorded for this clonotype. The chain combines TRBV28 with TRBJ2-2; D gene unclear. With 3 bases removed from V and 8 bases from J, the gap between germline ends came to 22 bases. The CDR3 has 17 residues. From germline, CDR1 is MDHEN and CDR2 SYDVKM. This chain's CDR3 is CASSFLGWTERAGELFF. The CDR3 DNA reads TGTGCCAGCAGTTTCTTGGGTTGGACCGAGCGAGCTGGGGAGCTGTTTTTT.

The CDR3 coding sequence is TGTGCCAGCAGCGTATACCAGGGGGCTGATGGCTACACCTTC. Translated: CASSVYQGADGYTF. The J gene is TRBJ1-2, the V gene TRBV9; 8 bases line up with TRBD1. Germline CDR1 is SGDLS and CDR2 is YYNGEE. With 1 base clipped from V and 6 bases from J, the junction kept 5 bases outside the gene matches. The CDR3 contains 14 residues.

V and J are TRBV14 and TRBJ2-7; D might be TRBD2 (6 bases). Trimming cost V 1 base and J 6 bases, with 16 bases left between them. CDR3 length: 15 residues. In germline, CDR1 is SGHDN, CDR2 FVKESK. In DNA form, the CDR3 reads TGTGCCAGCAGCCAAGTCGCGGGATCCTCAGGCGAGCAGTACTTC. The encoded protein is CASSQVAGSSGEQYF.

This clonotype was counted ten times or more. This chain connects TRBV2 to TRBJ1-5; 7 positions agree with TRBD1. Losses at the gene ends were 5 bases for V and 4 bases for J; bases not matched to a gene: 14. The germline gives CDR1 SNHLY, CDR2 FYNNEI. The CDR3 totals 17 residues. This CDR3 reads CASSQQGRRVRNQPQHF. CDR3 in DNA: TGTGCCAGCAGTCAACAGGGGAGAAGGGTGAGAAATCAGCCCCAGCATTTT.

The CDR3 loop reads CASSFGTSGRAGELFF. The DNA of the CDR3 is TGTGCCAGCAGCTTCGGGACTAGCGGGAGGGCCGGGGAGCTGTTTTTT. The V and J genes are TRBV7-6 and TRBJ2-2, with 16 bases fitting TRBD2. This CDR3 region has 16 residues. Unmatched junction bases numbered 1, after V lost 3 bases and J lost 6 bases. Germline V CDR1 and CDR2: SGHVS, FNYEAQ.

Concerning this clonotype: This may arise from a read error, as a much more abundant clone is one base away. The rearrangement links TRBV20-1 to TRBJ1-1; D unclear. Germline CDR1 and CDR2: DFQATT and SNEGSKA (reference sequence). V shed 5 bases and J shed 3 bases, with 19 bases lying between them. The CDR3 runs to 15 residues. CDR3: CSASDQGGSDTEAFF. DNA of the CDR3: TGCAGTGCTTCCGACCAAGGCGGGTCAGACACTGAAGCTTTCTTT.

CDR3 sequence (DNA): TGTGCCACCACCCCTAGCTCCTACAATGAGCAGTTCTTC. Its translation is CATTPSSYNEQFF. The genes are TRBV6-1 and TRBJ2-1; D is undetermined. Germline assignment: CDR1 MNHNS and CDR2 SASEGT. The V end was cut by 10 bases, the J end by 0 bases, with 10 bases between. The CDR3 spans 13 residues.

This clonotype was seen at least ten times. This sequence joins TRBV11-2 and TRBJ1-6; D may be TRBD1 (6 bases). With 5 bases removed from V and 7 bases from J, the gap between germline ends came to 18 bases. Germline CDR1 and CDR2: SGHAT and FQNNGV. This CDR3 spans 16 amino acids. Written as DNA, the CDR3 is TGTGCCAGCAGCCCCAGTTTCAGGGGTTGGAATTCACCCCTCCACTTT. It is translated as CASSPSFRGWNSPLHF.

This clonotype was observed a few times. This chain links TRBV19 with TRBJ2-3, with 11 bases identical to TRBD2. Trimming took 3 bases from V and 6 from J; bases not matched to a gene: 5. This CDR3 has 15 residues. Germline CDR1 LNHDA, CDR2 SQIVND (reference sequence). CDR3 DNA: TGTGCCAGTAGTATCGCTAGCGGGAGGTTGGATACGCAGTATTTT. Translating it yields CASSIASGRLDTQYF.

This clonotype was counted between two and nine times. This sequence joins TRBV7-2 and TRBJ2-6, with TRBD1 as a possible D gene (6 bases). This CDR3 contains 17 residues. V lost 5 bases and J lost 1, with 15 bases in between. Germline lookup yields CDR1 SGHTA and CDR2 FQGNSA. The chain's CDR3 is CASSPPNRGSGANVLTF. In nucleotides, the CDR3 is TGTGCCAGCAGCCCACCCAATAGGGGGTCTGGGGCCAACGTCCTGACTTTC.

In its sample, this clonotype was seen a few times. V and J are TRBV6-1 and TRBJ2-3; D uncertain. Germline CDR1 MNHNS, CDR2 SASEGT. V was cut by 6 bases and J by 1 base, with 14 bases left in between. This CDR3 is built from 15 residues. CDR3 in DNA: TGTGCCAGCAGAAGTCCTCGTGGTGGCACAGATACGCAGTATTTT. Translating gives CASRSPRGGTDTQYF.

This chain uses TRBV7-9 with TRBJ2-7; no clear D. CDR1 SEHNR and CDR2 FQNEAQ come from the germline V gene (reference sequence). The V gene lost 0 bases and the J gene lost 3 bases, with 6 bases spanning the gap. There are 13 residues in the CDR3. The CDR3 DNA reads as TGTGCCAGCAGCTTAGCGACCTTCTACGAGCAGTACTTC. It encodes CASSLATFYEQYF. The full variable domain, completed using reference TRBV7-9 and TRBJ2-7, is DTGVSQNPRHKITKRGQNVTFRCDPISEHNRLYWYRQTLGQGPEFLTYFQNEAQLEKSRLLSDRFSAERPKGSFSTLEIQRTEQGDSAMYLCASSLATFYEQYFGPGTRLTVT.

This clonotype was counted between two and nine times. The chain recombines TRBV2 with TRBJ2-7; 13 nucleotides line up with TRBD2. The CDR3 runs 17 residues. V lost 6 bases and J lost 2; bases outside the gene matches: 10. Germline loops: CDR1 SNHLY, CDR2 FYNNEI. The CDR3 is CASSDRLAGGITYEQYF. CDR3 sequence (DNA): TGTGCCAGCAGCGACCGACTAGCGGGAGGAATTACCTACGAGCAGTACTTC.

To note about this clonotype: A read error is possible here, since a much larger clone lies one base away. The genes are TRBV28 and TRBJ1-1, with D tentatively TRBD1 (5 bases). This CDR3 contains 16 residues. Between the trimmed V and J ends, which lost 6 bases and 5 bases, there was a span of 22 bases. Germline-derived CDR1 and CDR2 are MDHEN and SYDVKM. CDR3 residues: CASRLYGGIRNTEAFF. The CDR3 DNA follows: TGTGCCAGCAGATTGTATGGGGGAATTAGAAATACTGAAGCTTTCTTT.

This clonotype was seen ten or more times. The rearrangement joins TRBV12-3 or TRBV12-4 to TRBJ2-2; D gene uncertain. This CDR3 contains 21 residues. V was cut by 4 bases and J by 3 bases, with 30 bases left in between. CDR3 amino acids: CASSCPCWGSQSYGDTGELFF. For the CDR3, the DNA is TGTGCCAGCAGTTGCCCTTGTTGGGGATCACAGAGTTATGGGGACACCGGGGAGCTGTTTTTT.

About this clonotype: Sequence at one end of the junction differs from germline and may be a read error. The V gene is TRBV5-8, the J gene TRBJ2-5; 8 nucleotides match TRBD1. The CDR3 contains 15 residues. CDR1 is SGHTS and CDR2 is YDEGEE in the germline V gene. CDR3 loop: CASSNDRGNQGTQYF. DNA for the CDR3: TGTGCCAGCAGCAACGACAGGGGAAACCAAGGGACCCAGTACTTC.

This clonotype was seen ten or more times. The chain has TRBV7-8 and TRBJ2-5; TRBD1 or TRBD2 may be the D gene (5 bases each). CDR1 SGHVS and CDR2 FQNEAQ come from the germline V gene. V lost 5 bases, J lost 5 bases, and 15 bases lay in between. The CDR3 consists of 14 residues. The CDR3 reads CASSVREIGETQYF. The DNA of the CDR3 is TGTGCCAGCAGCGTCAGGGAGATTGGGGAGACCCAGTACTTC.

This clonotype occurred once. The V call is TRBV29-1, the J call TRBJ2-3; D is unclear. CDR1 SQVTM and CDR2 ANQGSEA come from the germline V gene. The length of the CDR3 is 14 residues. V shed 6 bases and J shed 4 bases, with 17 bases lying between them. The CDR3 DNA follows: TGCAGCGTATCCCTACGTCGCACGCCAGATACGCAGTATTTT. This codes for CSVSLRRTPDTQYF.

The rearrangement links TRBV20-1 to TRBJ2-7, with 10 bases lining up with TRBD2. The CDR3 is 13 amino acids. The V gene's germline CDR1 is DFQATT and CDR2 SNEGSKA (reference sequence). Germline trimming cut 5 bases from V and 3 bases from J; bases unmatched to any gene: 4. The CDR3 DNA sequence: TGCAGTGCTTTTCGGACTAGCGGCTACGAGCAGTACTTC. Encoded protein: CSAFRTSGYEQYF.

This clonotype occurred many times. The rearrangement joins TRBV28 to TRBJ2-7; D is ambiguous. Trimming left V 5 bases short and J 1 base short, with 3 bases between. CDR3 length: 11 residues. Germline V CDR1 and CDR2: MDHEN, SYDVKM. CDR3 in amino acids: CASSRSYEQYF. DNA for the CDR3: TGTGCCAGCAGTAGATCCTACGAGCAGTACTTC.

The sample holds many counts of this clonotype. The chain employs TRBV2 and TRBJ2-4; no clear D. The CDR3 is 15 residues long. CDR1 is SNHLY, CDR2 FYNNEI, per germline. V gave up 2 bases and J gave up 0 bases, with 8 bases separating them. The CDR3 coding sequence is TGTGCCAGCAGTGAAACAGTATTAGCCAAAAACATTCAGTACTTC. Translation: CASSETVLAKNIQYF.

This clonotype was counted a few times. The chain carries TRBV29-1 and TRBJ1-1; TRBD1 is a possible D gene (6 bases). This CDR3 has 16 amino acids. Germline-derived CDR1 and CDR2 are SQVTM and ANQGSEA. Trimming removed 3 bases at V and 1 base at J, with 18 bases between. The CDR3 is CSVDRAGVEENTEAFF. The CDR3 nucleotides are TGCAGCGTTGATCGGGCAGGGGTTGAGGAGAACACTGAAGCTTTCTTT.

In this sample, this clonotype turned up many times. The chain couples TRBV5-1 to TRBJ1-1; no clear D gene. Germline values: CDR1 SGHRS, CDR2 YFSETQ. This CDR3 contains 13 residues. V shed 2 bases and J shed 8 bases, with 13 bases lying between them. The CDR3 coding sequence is TGCGCCAGCAGCTTAGAAGGGCCTGGCGAAGCTTTCTTT. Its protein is CASSLEGPGEAFF.

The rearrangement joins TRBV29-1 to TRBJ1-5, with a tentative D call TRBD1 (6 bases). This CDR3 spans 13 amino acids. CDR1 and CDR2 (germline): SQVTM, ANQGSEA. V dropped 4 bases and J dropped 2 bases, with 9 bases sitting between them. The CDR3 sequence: CSVGAGGNQPQHF. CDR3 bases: TGCAGCGTTGGGGCAGGGGGCAATCAGCCCCAGCATTTT.

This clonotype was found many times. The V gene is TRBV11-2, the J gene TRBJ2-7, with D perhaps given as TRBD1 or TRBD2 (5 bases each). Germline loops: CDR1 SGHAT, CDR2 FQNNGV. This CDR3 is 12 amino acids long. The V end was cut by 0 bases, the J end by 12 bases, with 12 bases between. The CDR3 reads CASSLEGSGTYF. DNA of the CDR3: TGTGCCAGCAGCTTAGAAGGCTCTGGGACGTACTTC. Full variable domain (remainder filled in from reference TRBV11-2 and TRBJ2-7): EAGVAQSPRYKIIEKRQSVAFWCNPISGHATLYWYQQILGQGPKLLIQFQNNGVVDDSQLPKDRFSAERLKGVDSTLKIQPAKLEDSAVYLCASSLEGSGTYFGPGTRLTVT.

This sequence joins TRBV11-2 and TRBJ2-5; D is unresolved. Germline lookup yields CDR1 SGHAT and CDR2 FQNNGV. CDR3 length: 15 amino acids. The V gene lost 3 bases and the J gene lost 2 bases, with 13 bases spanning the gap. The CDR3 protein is CASSFYAGLQETQYF. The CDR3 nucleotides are TGTGCCAGCAGCTTTTATGCAGGTTTACAAGAGACCCAGTACTTC.

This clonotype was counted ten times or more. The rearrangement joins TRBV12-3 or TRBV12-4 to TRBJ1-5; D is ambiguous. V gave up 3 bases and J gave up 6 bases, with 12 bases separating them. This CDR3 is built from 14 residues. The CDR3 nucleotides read TGTGCCAGCAGTTTGTATCCGGGATCTCAGCCCCAGCATTTT. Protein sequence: CASSLYPGSQPQHF.